This T cell receptor beta chain appears in the sequencing data of a study of Ad26.COV2.S vaccination and SARS-CoV-2 variants. Study information: Into the muscle, Ad26.COV2.S was dosed once or twice, 56 days apart.

Described treatment: about 20 received Ad26.COV2.S at low or high dose, single or two shots; about 5 received placebo; per-sample allocation not given. After the first vaccine or placebo injection, samples were drawn on day 63. TCRdb's table, derived via immunoSEQ multiplex PCR, lists solely in-frame clones and lacks some. The sample includes about 350,000 clones, more than 75% seen only once; the top ten take around 3%. The CDR3 spans 14 residues. V lost 2 bases and J lost 1, with 8 bases in between. Germline CDR1 is SGHAT and CDR2 is FQNNGV. The chain is built from TRBV11-2 and TRBJ2-5; no definite D call. The material was peripheral blood, obtained in a trial of Ad26.COV2.S vaccine versus placebo. The clonotype comes from a person between 18 and 65 years old who received the Ad26.COV2.S COVID-19 vaccine or a placebo. The CDR3, as DNA: TGTGCCAGCAGCTTATTCGGCAGCCAAGAGACCCAGTACTTC. This sequence encodes CASSLFGSQETQYF. Variable domain in full (rest from reference TRBV11-2 and TRBJ2-5): EAGVAQSPRYKIIEKRQSVAFWCNPISGHATLYWYQQILGQGPKLLIQFQNNGVVDDSQLPKDRFSAERLKGVDSTLKIQPAKLEDSAVYLCASSLFGSQETQYFGPGTRLLVL.